This TCR beta chain is from a study of graft-versus-host responses after intestinal transplantation. Whole-study context: Anti-thymocyte globulin served as induction for all recipients, who then took tacrolimus and steroids for 3 to 4 years. Broader study findings: HvG clone declines early post-transplant were associated with peak circulating GvH levels.

About this clone: The antigen remains unidentified.

Trimming cost V 3 bases and J 3 bases; bases outside gene matches: 3. The V gene's germline CDR1 is SGDLS and CDR2 YYNGEE. The CDR3 totals 13 residues. The protocol was immunoSEQ multiplex PCR, while the TCRdb copy is restricted to in-frame clones and leaves out a portion. Of around 100,000 clones listed, roughly 84% are singletons. V gene TRBV9 combines with J gene TRBJ2-7; 7 bases map to TRBD1. This specimen was unstimulated CD4+ T cells sorted from spleen or lymph node cells, taken before transplant. The origin of this receptor is a human donor who was the organ donor for an intestinal transplant. The CDR3 DNA reads TGTGCCAGCAGCGCTCGGGACAGCTACGAGCAGTACTTC. It yields the protein CASSARDSYEQYF.